This T cell receptor beta chain was documented in a study of identical twins. Study results and limitations: Memory repertoires showed no such pattern, whereas abundant cord blood beta clonotypes carried fewer insertions.

Via MiXCR, TCRdb re-called the 5' RACE reads, giving one row per CDR3 protein. The sample contains 250,000 or so distinct CDR3 sequences, about 8% of which appear only once. Germline V CDR1 and CDR2: MNHEY, SMNVEV (reference sequence). The length of the CDR3 is 11 residues. The V end was cut by 6 bases, the J end by 5 bases, with 8 bases between. This clonotype was seen a handful of times. Its matching antigen is unknown. These data were also reused for a study on yellow fever vaccine responses in identical twins.

The receptor was derived from a woman younger than 30 in good health. The V and J genes are TRBV27 and TRBJ2-7, with unresolved D. Sequences were obtained from CD8+ T cells sorted from blood. The CDR3 DNA reads TGTGCCAGCAGACCTTCAGACGAGCAGTACTTC. Translation gives CASRPSDEQYF.